A selection of T cell receptor beta chains follows, all from one sample in a study of cytomegalovirus exposure and HLA in healthy donors. The protocol was immunoSEQ multiplex PCR, while the TCRdb copy is restricted to in-frame clones and leaves out a portion. The table shows some 130,000 clones, with around 63% occurring only once. The sample was PBMCs. These receptors all come from a human donor in good health. CDR3s include the opening cysteine and the closing phenylalanine or tryptophan. D genes are given only for firm matches. Clone size is given for some rows only: seen once, a few or many times, or a class if the clone is expanded.

V	size	D	J	DNA	CDR3
TRBV9	few	.	TRBJ1-3	TGTGCCAGCAGCGCACGAGGGAGTACGGCTGGAAACACCATATATTTT	CASSARGSTAGNTIYF
TRBV5-1	.	TRBD2	TRBJ2-3	TGCGCCAGCAGCTCCGGACTAGCGGGCGCTAGCACAGATACGCAGTATTTT	CASSSGLAGASTDTQYF
TRBV5-1	.	TRBD2	TRBJ2-5	TGCGCCAGCAGCTTGGGGGCCCTAGCGGGAGTAGAGACCCAGTACTTC	CASSLGALAGVETQYF
TRBV7-9	.	.	TRBJ2-5	TGTGCCAGCAGCCCCTTGGAGACCCAGTACTTC	CASSPLETQYF
TRBV19	.	TRBD2	TRBJ2-7	TGTGCCAGTAGTTCAGCGGGAGGGACCTACGAGCAGTACTTC	CASSSAGGTYEQYF
TRBV6-6	.	TRBD1	TRBJ1-5	TGTGCCAGCGGACAGGGCCCCCAGCCCCAGCATTTT	CASGQGPQPQHF
TRBV5-4	once	.	TRBJ2-2	TGTGCCAGCAGCCTTCGACTAGATGCCGGGGAGCTGTTTTTT	CASSLRLDAGELFF
TRBV14	few	TRBD2	TRBJ2-1	TGTGCCAGCAGCCATCGACTCCATAGCGGGAGATCGAATGAGCAGTTCTTC	CASSHRLHSGRSNEQFF
TRBV11-3	.	TRBD2	TRBJ2-5	TGTGCCAGCAGCTATAGCGGGAGTGGTAGAGAGACCCAGTACTTC	CASSYSGSGRETQYF
TRBV10-3	.	TRBD2	TRBJ2-7	TGTGCCATCAGTGAGTCGGTGGGACTAGCGGGAGTCGAGCAGTACTTC	CAISESVGLAGVEQYF
TRBV28	.	TRBD1	TRBJ2-2	TGTGCCAGCAGTTTGGAGACAGGGAAAGACACCGGGGAGCTGTTTTTT	CASSLETGKDTGELFF
TRBV30	.	.	TRBJ2-7	TGTGCCTGGAGGCCGTATAGCCGCGCCTACGAGCAGTACTTC	CAWRPYSRAYEQYF
TRBV11-2	.	.	TRBJ2-1	TGTGCCAGCAGCAGACACACAGGAACCGGGCAGTTCTTC	CASSRHTGTGQFF
TRBV11-3	.	.	TRBJ1-1	TGTGCCAGCAGCTTAGATACAGGGTCGGGCGCTTTCTTT	CASSLDTGSGAFF
TRBV6-5	.	.	TRBJ2-7	TGTGCCAGCAGTTCTGGACTGGGGTTGGAGCAGTACTTC	CASSSGLGLEQYF
TRBV11-2	.	.	TRBJ2-7	TGTGCCAGCAGCCAACGGGACATCTACGAGCAGTACTTC	CASSQRDIYEQYF
TRBV28	.	TRBD1	TRBJ1-1	TGTGCCACCTTCAGCGGACAGGGGGCAGGAATGAACACTGAAGCTTTCTTT	CATFSGQGAGMNTEAFF
TRBV6-6	.	.	TRBJ1-4	TGTGCCAGCAGTTACTGGCAGGGACTTGAAAAACTGTTTTTT	CASSYWQGLEKLFF
TRBV7-7	.	TRBD2	TRBJ2-1	TGTGCTAGCAGCCCCTTACTGGGACTAGCGGGAGGGGTAAATGAGCAGTTCTTC	CASSPLLGLAGGVNEQFF
TRBV5-1	.	.	TRBJ2-5	TGCGCCAGCAGCGCCTCCACAGGGCAACAAGAGACCCAGTACTTC	CASSASTGQQETQYF
TRBV7-2	.	TRBD2	TRBJ2-2	TGTGCCAGCAGCTTAGGTCCTAGCGGGGCAACCGGGGAGCTGTTTTTT	CASSLGPSGATGELFF
TRBV7-9	.	TRBD2	TRBJ2-3	TGTGCCAGCAGCTTCAGCGGGGGTTCCACAGATACGCAGTATTTT	CASSFSGGSTDTQYF
TRBV9	.	.	TRBJ2-5	TGTGCCAGCAGCGTAGCGGGATTCCAAGAGACCCAGTACTTC	CASSVAGFQETQYF
TRBV5-1	.	.	TRBJ2-7	TGCGCCAGCAGCTTGGTAGGGAGCTCCTACGAGCAGTACTTC	CASSLVGSSYEQYF
TRBV6-6	few	.	TRBJ2-1	TGTGCCAGCAGTTACCACGGGGGCAATGAGCAGTTCTTC	CASSYHGGNEQFF
TRBV5-1	.	TRBD1	TRBJ1-2	TGCGCCAGCAGCCCCAAGAGCGGGACAGGGGCATTTGCCCCCTATGGCTACACCTTC	CASSPKSGTGAFAPYGYTF
TRBV25-1	.	TRBD2	TRBJ2-1	TGTGCCAGCACGCCAACTAGCGGGAGTATTGAGCAGTTCTTC	CASTPTSGSIEQFF
TRBV19	few	TRBD2	TRBJ2-5	TGTGCCAGTAGTATAGTTACTAGCGGGAGACGGTCGGAGACCCAGTACTTC	CASSIVTSGRRSETQYF
TRBV7-2	few	.	TRBJ2-7	TGTGCCAGCAGCTTAGCCACGGACTACCCATCCTACGAGCAGTACTTC	CASSLATDYPSYEQYF
TRBV7-9	few	.	TRBJ1-1	TGTGCCAGCAGCGTGACCGGACAACAAGACACTGAAGCTTTCTTT	CASSVTGQQDTEAFF
TRBV19	.	TRBD2	TRBJ2-5	TGTGCCAGTAGTACCCCAACCTGGCGGGAGGGCCAAGAGACCCAGTACTTC	CASSTPTWREGQETQYF
TRBV2	.	TRBD2	TRBJ2-5	TGTGCCAGCAGGCGACTAGCTGGCTCGGCCCAGTACTTC	CASRRLAGSAQYF
TRBV5-1	.	.	TRBJ2-5	TGCGCCAGCAGCTTGCCCGGTTACGGGGAGACCCAGTACTTC	CASSLPGYGETQYF
TRBV9	once	TRBD2	TRBJ2-7	TGTGCCAGCAGCCCGGGACTAGCCAGCTACGAGCAGTACTTC	CASSPGLASYEQYF
TRBV9	.	.	TRBJ1-2	TGTGCCAGCAGCGAGGGGGAGGGGCCCGCGTATCCAGATGGCTACACCTTC	CASSEGEGPAYPDGYTF
TRBV5-1	.	.	TRBJ1-4	TGCGCCAGCAGCTTGGGGGCAGCGGACGAGAATGAAAAACTGTTTTTT	CASSLGAADENEKLFF
TRBV29-1	.	.	TRBJ1-2	TGCAGCGTTCGGGGTGAATTCTATGGCTACACCTTC	CSVRGEFYGYTF
TRBV6-5	few	TRBD2	TRBJ2-7	TGTGCCAGCAGTTACGAGGGATCGGGAGGGACCGAGCAGTACTTC	CASSYEGSGGTEQYF
TRBV4-1	once	TRBD2	TRBJ2-7	TGCGCCAGCAGCCAAACGCTAGCGGGAGTTTTTGGCGAGCAGTACTTC	CASSQTLAGVFGEQYF
TRBV4-1	.	TRBD2	TRBJ2-1	TGCGCCAGCAGCCAAGATCTACTAGCGCCAAGGGATGAGCAGTTCTTC	CASSQDLLAPRDEQFF
TRBV19	.	TRBD1	TRBJ2-7	TGTGCCACCCAAGGGGCTACAGGGGCCTACCCAACCCAGCAGTACTTC	CATQGATGAYPTQQYF
TRBV11-2	.	TRBD2	TRBJ2-7	TGTGCCAGCAGCCAGACTAGCGGGAGTATGCGCTACGAGCAGTACTTC	CASSQTSGSMRYEQYF
TRBV7-9	.	.	TRBJ1-1	TGTGCCAGCAGCCCGGGACCCACAGGGTGGTATCTCGTAGCTTTCTTT	CASSPGPTGWYLVAFF
TRBV5-1	.	TRBD2	TRBJ2-1	TGCGCCAGCAGCTTGCGGCTAGCGGGGGTCAATGAGCAGTTCTTC	CASSLRLAGVNEQFF
TRBV4-3	.	.	TRBJ1-2	TGCGCCAGCAGCCAAGAAAGAGGGACATTCCACTATGGCTACACCTTC	CASSQERGTFHYGYTF
TRBV28	.	.	TRBJ2-5	TGTGCCAGCAGTTTAGGGCATCCCCAAGAGACCCAGTACTTC	CASSLGHPQETQYF
TRBV19	.	TRBD1	TRBJ2-1	TGTGCCAGTAGTATGATCGGACAGGGGGCTATCAATGAGCAGTTCTTC	CASSMIGQGAINEQFF
TRBV23-1	.	TRBD1	TRBJ1-5	TGCGCCAGCAGTACGCTCCCGGGACAGGGGGCATGTCAGCCCCAGCATTTT	CASSTLPGQGACQPQHF
TRBV28	.	.	TRBJ1-2	TGTGCCAGCAGTCCCCCGCCCGGGGGCTATGGCTACACCTTC	CASSPPPGGYGYTF
TRBV5-1	.	.	TRBJ1-2	TGCGCCAGCAGCTTGTCGGGGGGCGAGGGCTACACCTTC	CASSLSGGEGYTF
TRBV7-8	.	.	TRBJ2-5	TGTGCCAGCAGCTTCACGAGGAGCGGAAATCTCGGAGCAGAGACCCAGTACTTC	CASSFTRSGNLGAETQYF
TRBV19	.	.	TRBJ2-2	TGTGCCAGTAGGAGGCTACGGGACATAGCGAACACCGGGGAGCTGTTTTTT	CASRRLRDIANTGELFF